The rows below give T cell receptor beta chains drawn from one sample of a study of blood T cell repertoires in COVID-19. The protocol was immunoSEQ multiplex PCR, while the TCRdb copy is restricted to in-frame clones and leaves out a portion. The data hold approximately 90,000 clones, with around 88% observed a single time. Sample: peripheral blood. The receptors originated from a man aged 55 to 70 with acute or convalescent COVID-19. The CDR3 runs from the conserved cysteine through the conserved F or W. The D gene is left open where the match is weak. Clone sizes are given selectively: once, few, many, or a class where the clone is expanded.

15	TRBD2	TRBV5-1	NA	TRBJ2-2	CASKGLAGDTGELFF	TGCGCCAGCAAGGGACTAGCGGGGGATACCGGGGAGCTGTTTTTT
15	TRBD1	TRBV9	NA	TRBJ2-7	CASSIGTDARYEQYF	TGTGCCAGCAGCATCGGGACAGATGCTCGGTACGAGCAGTACTTC
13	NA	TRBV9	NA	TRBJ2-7	CASSDGGSYEQYF	TGTGCCAGCAGCGATGGCGGGTCCTACGAGCAGTACTTC
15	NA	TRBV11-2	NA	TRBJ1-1	CASRSGQGAVGEAFF	TGTGCCAGCAGATCAGGTCAGGGTGCAGTGGGTGAAGCTTTCTTT
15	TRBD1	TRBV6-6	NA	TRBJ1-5	CASSRGTVSNQPQHF	TGTGCCAGCAGTCGGGGGACAGTTAGCAATCAGCCCCAGCATTTT
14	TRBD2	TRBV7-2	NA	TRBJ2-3	CASSTTSASDTQYF	TGTGCCAGCAGCACGACTAGCGCCTCAGATACGCAGTATTTT
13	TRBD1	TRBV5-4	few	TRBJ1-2	CASSLTGADGYTF	TGTGCCAGCAGCTTGACAGGGGCAGATGGCTACACCTTC
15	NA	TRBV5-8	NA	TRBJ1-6	CASSLGQVYNSPLHF	TGTGCCAGCAGCTTGGGACAGGTCTATAATTCACCCCTCCACTTT
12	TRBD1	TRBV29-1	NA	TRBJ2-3	CSVDGDSRTQYF	TGCAGCGTTGATGGGGACAGCCGAACGCAGTATTTT
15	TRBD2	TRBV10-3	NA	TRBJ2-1	CASWQGTSGYNEQFF	TGTGCCTCTTGGCAGGGGACTAGCGGATACAATGAGCAGTTCTTC
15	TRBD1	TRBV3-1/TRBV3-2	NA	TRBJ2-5	CASSRTGGLQETQYF	TGTGCCAGCAGCCGGACAGGGGGCTTACAAGAGACCCAGTACTTC
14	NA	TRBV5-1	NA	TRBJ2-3	CASSLDLSTDTQYF	TGCGCCAGCAGCTTGGATCTCAGCACAGATACGCAGTATTTT
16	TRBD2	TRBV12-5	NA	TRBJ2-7	CASGLTPGLANYEQYF	TGTGCTAGTGGTTTGACTCCGGGACTAGCAAACTACGAGCAGTACTTC
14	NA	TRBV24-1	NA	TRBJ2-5	CATSKAGGSETQYF	TGTGCCACCAGTAAAGCAGGGGGGTCAGAGACCCAGTACTTC
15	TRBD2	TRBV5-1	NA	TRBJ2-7	CASSLVTSGPYEQYF	TGCGCCAGCAGCTTGGTGACTAGCGGTCCCTACGAGCAGTACTTC
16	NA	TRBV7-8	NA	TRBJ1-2	CASSLVSSGAPYGYTF	TGTGCCAGCAGCTTAGTCAGCTCAGGGGCCCCATATGGCTACACCTTC
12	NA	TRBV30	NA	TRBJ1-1	CAWGRSNTEAFF	TGTGCCTGGGGACGGTCGAACACTGAAGCTTTCTTT
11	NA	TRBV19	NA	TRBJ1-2	CASSGFYGYTF	TGTGCCAGCTCAGGGTTCTATGGCTACACCTTC
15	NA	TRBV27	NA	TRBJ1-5	CASRTRGDSHQPQHF	TGTGCCAGCAGGACTCGGGGAGACTCCCATCAGCCCCAGCATTTT
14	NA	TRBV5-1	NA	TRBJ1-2	CASSAQANKRGYTF	TGCGCCAGCAGCGCACAGGCGAATAAGCGCGGCTACACCTTC
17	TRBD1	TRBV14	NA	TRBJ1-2	CASSHLLGQGGINGYTF	TGTGCCAGCAGCCACTTACTAGGACAGGGAGGAATCAATGGCTACACCTTC
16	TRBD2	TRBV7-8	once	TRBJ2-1	CASSVRLAGVNNEQFF	TGTGCCAGCAGCGTTCGACTAGCGGGAGTCAACAATGAGCAGTTCTTC
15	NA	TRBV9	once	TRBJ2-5	CASSVARTDQETQYF	TGTGCCAGCAGCGTAGCTCGGACAGACCAAGAGACCCAGTACTTC
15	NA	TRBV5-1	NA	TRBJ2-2	CASSLIIANTGELFF	TGCGCCAGCAGCTTGATTATCGCGAACACCGGGGAGCTGTTTTTT
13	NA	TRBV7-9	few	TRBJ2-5	CASSLVTGETQYF	TGTGCCAGCAGCTTAGTTACGGGGGAGACCCAGTACTTC
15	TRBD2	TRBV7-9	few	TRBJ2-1	CASSAPTSGLNEQFF	TGTGCCAGCAGCGCCCCGACTAGCGGATTAAATGAGCAGTTCTTC
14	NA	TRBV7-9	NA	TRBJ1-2	CASSPSGHGFGDTF	TGTGCCAGCAGCCCATCGGGACACGGCTTTGGGGACACCTTC
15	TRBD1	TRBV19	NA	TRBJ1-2	CASSIDTTGWYGYTF	TGTGCCAGTAGTATCGATACGACAGGGTGGTATGGCTACACCTTC
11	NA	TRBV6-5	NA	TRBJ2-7	CASTGSYEQYF	TGTGCCAGCACAGGCTCCTACGAGCAGTACTTC
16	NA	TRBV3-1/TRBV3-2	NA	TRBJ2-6	CASSQGPISGANVLTF	TGTGCCAGCAGCCAGGGGCCAATATCTGGGGCCAACGTCCTGACTTTC
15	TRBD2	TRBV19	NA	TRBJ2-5	CASSSAGGPQKTQYF	TGTGCCAGTAGTTCAGCGGGGGGGCCTCAAAAGACCCAGTACTTC
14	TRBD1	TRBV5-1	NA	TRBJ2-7	CASSFGTGAYEQYF	TGCGCCAGCAGCTTCGGGACAGGGGCTTACGAGCAGTACTTC
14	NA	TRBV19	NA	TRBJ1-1	CASSITDRNTEAFF	TGTGCCAGTAGTATTACCGACAGGAACACTGAAGCTTTCTTT
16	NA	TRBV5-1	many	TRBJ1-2	CASSAQTLTSLYGYTF	TGCGCCAGCAGCGCCCAGACACTTACTAGTCTCTATGGCTACACCTTC
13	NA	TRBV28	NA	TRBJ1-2	CASSLTPGYGYTF	TGTGCCAGCAGCTTAACCCCGGGATATGGCTACACCTTC
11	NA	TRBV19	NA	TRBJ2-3	CASREIDTQYF	TGTGCCAGTAGAGAGATAGATACGCAGTATTTT
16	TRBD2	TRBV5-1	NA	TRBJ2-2	CASSIPSGRNTGELFF	TGCGCCAGCAGCATCCCTAGCGGGAGGAACACCGGGGAGCTGTTTTTT
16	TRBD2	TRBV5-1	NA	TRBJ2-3	CASSLVLADSTDTQYF	TGCGCCAGCAGCTTGGTTCTAGCGGATAGCACAGATACGCAGTATTTT
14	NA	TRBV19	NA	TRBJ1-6	CASSEGTYNSPLHF	TGTGCCAGTAGCGAGGGCACCTATAATTCACCCCTCCACTTT
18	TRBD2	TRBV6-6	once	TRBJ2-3	CASRRLAGGPYDPDTQYF	TGTGCCAGCAGACGACTAGCGGGGGGGCCATATGATCCGGATACGCAGTATTTT
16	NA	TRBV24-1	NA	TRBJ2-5	CATSDLGSGGRETQYF	TGTGCCACCAGTGATTTAGGATCGGGGGGCCGAGAGACCCAGTACTTC
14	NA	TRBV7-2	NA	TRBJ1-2	CASRVRGYSYGYTF	TGTGCCAGCAGGGTGCGGGGTTATAGCTATGGCTACACCTTC